What follows describes a single T cell receptor beta chain. This entry belongs to a study of cytomegalovirus exposure and HLA in healthy donors. PCR used 60 Vbeta primers and 13 Jbeta primers. The assay was immunoSEQ multiplex PCR, and TCRdb's table has in-frame clones only and misses some. The profile shows 150,000 to 200,000 clones, roughly 80% of them singletons. Germline CDR1 is SGHRS and CDR2 is YFSETQ. The germline V and J ends were trimmed by 0 bases and 7 bases, with 6 bases remaining between them. The CDR3 loop spans 12 amino acids. This receptor was taken from a middle-aged man in good health and CMV-seropositive. This chain joins TRBV5-1 and TRBJ2-3, with no clear D. The sample was PBMCs. As DNA, the CDR3 is TGCGCCAGCAGCTTGGACTACAATACGCAGTATTTT. Its translation: CASSLDYNTQYF.